What follows are 29 T cell receptor beta chains derived from one specimen sequenced in a study of T cells in Graves' hyperthyroidism and ophthalmopathy. The investigators amplified TCR beta CDR3 regions from RNA transcripts. The HTBI primer set was used in a first-round RT-PCR of the TCR CDR3. Via MiXCR, TCRdb re-called the multiplex PCR reads, giving one row per CDR3 protein. The sample records 800,000 or so distinct CDR3 sequences, about 38% being singletons. The sample comprised blood. All receptors come from a man aged 18 to 30 with Graves' hyperthyroidism.

The chain links TRBV7-9 to TRBJ1-5; tentative D call: TRBD1 (5 bases). The V end was cut by 3 bases, the J end by 9 bases, with 15 bases between. The CDR3 contains 14 residues. Germline loops: CDR1 SEHNR, CDR2 FQNEAQ (reference sequence). The CDR3 nucleotides read TGTGCCAGCAGCTTGGGGACGGTTGATCGGCCCCAGCATTTT. Translated, it gives CASSLGTVDRPQHF.

This clonotype has a handful of counts. This chain joins TRBV19 and TRBJ1-1; possibly TRBD1 for D (5 bases). Germline values: CDR1 LNHDA, CDR2 SQIVND (reference sequence). CDR3 length: 15 residues. V was trimmed by 4 bases and J by 3 bases, leaving 15 bases between them. CDR3 DNA: TGTGCCAGTAGTAGTCAGGGATTTTGGGACACTGAAGCTTTCTTT. Its translation is CASSSQGFWDTEAFF.

The rearrangement links TRBV7-8 to TRBJ1-1, with 8 bases that match TRBD1. CDR3 size: 15 residues. Germline CDR1 SGHVS, CDR2 FQNEAQ. V lost 5 bases, J lost 5 bases, and 10 bases stayed unmatched. The chain's CDR3 is CASSPPTGAGTEAFF. The CDR3 DNA reads as TGTGCCAGCAGCCCGCCGACAGGGGCGGGAACTGAAGCTTTCTTT.

This clonotype was seen only a few times. J is TRBJ2-7 and V is TRBV20-1; 7 bases line up with TRBD1. The germline gives CDR1 DFQATT, CDR2 SNEGSKA (reference sequence). The CDR3 is made up of 15 amino acids. V lost 0 bases, J lost 2 bases, and 7 bases stayed unmatched. The CDR3 nucleotides are TGCAGTGCTAGAGATACCAGGGGGAATACCTACGAGCAGTACTTC. Protein sequence: CSARDTRGNTYEQYF.

A remark on this clonotype: A much larger clone sits a single nucleotide away, making a read error possible. The chain combines TRBV29-1 with TRBJ1-5, with 8 bases lining up with TRBD1. Unmatched junction bases numbered 5, after V lost 5 bases and J lost 5 bases. CDR1 and CDR2 from the germline V gene are SQVTM and ANQGSEA. The CDR3 is 13 residues long. The CDR3 sequence is CSVPTGGDQPQHF. The CDR3 DNA follows: TGCAGCGTTCCCACAGGGGGAGATCAGCCCCAGCATTTT.

The sample holds many counts of this clonotype. The chain has TRBV10-3 and TRBJ1-3; no reliable D call. CDR1 is ENHRY and CDR2 is SYGVKD in the germline V gene. The germline V and J ends were trimmed by 10 bases and 1 base, with 11 bases remaining between them. The CDR3 contains 13 residues. Written as DNA, the CDR3 is TGTGCCACCCAAGGACCTTCTGGAAACACCATATATTTT. Translated, it gives CATQGPSGNTIYF.

This clonotype was picked up a small number of times. The chain has TRBV2 and TRBJ2-7, with TRBD2 identical over 13 bases. The V gene end was trimmed by 5 bases and the J gene end by 4 bases; junction bases not matched to a gene: 8. Germline CDR1 is SNHLY and CDR2 is FYNNEI. The CDR3 sequence is 16 residues long. The CDR3 nucleotides are TGTGCCAGCAGTCCTCCCGGACTAGCGGGAGTTTACGAGCAGTACTTC. This gives the protein CASSPPGLAGVYEQYF.

The CDR3 nucleotides read TGCGCCAGCAGCCAAGAGGGTAAAGCTAGCGGTTACGAGCAGTACTTC. This encodes CASSQEGKASGYEQYF. The chain has TRBV4-3 and TRBJ2-7, with 7 bases aligning to TRBD2. The CDR3 spans 16 residues. V gave up 0 bases and J gave up 4 bases; unmatched junction bases: 9. Germline loops: CDR1 LGHNA, CDR2 YSLEER.

The V and J genes are TRBV10-3 and TRBJ2-5, with 7 bases aligning to TRBD2. Germline CDR1 ENHRY, CDR2 SYGVKD. J was trimmed by 7 bases and V by 9 bases; bases with no gene match: 11. The CDR3 extends over 13 amino acids. The DNA for the CDR3 is TGTGCCATTACTAGCGACACGTATGGGACCCAGTACTTC. Translated: CAITSDTYGTQYF.

This sequence joins TRBV20-1 and TRBJ1-2, with 9 bases lining up with TRBD1. The CDR3 covers 13 residues. CDR1 is DFQATT, CDR2 SNEGSKA, per germline (reference sequence). V lost 1 base, J lost 8 bases, and 5 bases stayed unmatched. The CDR3 protein is CSARAQGAWGYTF. The CDR3 DNA is TGCAGTGCTAGAGCACAGGGGGCTTGGGGCTACACCTTC.

With respect to this clonotype: At one boundary the junction diverges from the germline segment, which might be a read error. The chain carries TRBV9 and TRBJ2-7, with a weak D call TRBD1 (5 bases). Germline loops: CDR1 SGDLS, CDR2 YYNGEE. This CDR3 is built from 13 residues. As DNA, the CDR3 is TGTGCCGGCAGTTCACCCACCAGGGACGAGCAGTACTTC. Amino acids: CAGSSPTRDEQYF.

This clonotype was observed many times. The chain recombines TRBV6-4 with TRBJ1-6, with TRBD1 identical over 7 bases. This CDR3 is built from 14 residues. Germline-derived CDR1 and CDR2 are MRHNA and SNTAGT. V lost 4 bases, J lost 9 bases, and 6 bases stayed unmatched. The CDR3 is CASSGQGSGSPLHF. DNA of the CDR3: TGTGCCAGCAGTGGACAGGGTTCAGGTTCACCCCTCCACTTT.

The chain carries TRBV5-1 and TRBJ1-1; no firm D call. CDR1 SGHRS and CDR2 YFSETQ come from the germline V gene. Trimming removed 0 bases at V and 3 bases at J, with 21 bases between. This CDR3 has 18 amino acids. This CDR3 is CASSLASWGSKSDTEAFF. The CDR3 DNA is TGCGCCAGCAGCTTGGCTTCTTGGGGTTCCAAATCCGACACTGAAGCTTTCTTT.

The rearrangement uses TRBV10-2 and TRBJ1-5; perhaps TRBD1 as D (5 bases). The germline CDR1 and CDR2 sequences are WSHSY and SAAADI. The CDR3 runs 12 residues. Trimming shortened V by 7 bases and J by 6 bases, and 10 bases separated the two germline ends. Written as DNA, the CDR3 is TGCGCCAGCACGGGGGATGCTCAGCCCCAGCATTTT. Translated, it gives CASTGDAQPQHF.

The sample holds many counts of this clonotype. The rearrangement uses TRBV20-1 and TRBJ2-5; 7 positions agree with TRBD2. This CDR3 is 15 amino acids long. Germline V gene lookup returns CDR1 DFQATT and CDR2 SNEGSKA (reference sequence). The V segment lost 2 bases and the J segment 3 bases; nucleotides outside the gene matches: 9. CDR3 coding DNA: TGCAGTGCTAGAAACCTTGGACTAGTAAAAGAGACCCAGTACTTC. Protein: CSARNLGLVKETQYF.

The sample holds a few counts of this clonotype. The genes are TRBV19 and TRBJ2-2; possible D gene TRBD1, 5 bases. V gave up 7 bases and J gave up 6 bases, with 15 bases separating them. The CDR3 has 14 amino acids. Germline assignment: CDR1 LNHDA and CDR2 SQIVND (reference sequence). As DNA, the CDR3 is TGTGCCAGTACAGGGATGAAAGTGTCCGGGGAGCTGTTTTTT. Protein sequence: CASTGMKVSGELFF.

V gene TRBV7-2 combines with J gene TRBJ1-5; perhaps TRBD1 as D (6 bases). The V and J ends lost 1 base and 6 bases respectively, with 10 bases between them. The CDR3 runs 14 residues. Germline V lookup: CDR1 SGHTA, CDR2 FQGNSA. CDR3 DNA: TGTGCCAGCAGCTTAGGGTCAGGGGTTCAGCCCCAGCATTTT. This translates into CASSLGSGVQPQHF.

This chain connects TRBV7-3 to TRBJ1-1; D is unresolved. Germline V gives CDR1 SGHTA, CDR2 FQGTGA. V was cut by 2 bases and J by 6 bases, with 7 bases left in between. This CDR3 is 12 amino acids long. The CDR3 reads CASSLPPAEAFF. The CDR3 nucleotides are TGTGCCAGCAGCTTACCCCCCGCTGAAGCTTTCTTT. Together with reference TRBV7-3 and TRBJ1-1, the CDR3 gives the full variable domain: GAGVSQTPSNKVTEKGKYVELRCDPISGHTALYWYRQSLGQGPEFLIYFQGTGAADDSGLPNDRFFAVRPEGSVSTLKIQRTERGDSAVYLCASSLPPAEAFFGQGTRLTVV.

This clonotype has a handful of counts. The rearrangement links TRBV7-9 to TRBJ2-5, with D maybe TRBD1 (5 bases). V was clipped by 3 bases and J by 1 base, with 9 bases between them. The CDR3 covers 14 residues. The germline CDR1 and CDR2 sequences are SEHNR and FQNEAQ (reference sequence). CDR3 DNA: TGTGCCAGCAGCTTTTCGCAGGGCCAAGAGACCCAGTACTTC. This translates into CASSFSQGQETQYF.

This clonotype was found many times. This chain uses TRBV7-6 with TRBJ2-7; no clear D gene. Looked up from germline, CDR1 is SGHVS and CDR2 is FNYEAQ. V gave up 8 bases and J gave up 2 bases, with 7 bases separating them. This CDR3 is built from 11 residues. The CDR3 nucleotides are TGTGCCAGCGGCACGGCCTACGAGCAGTACTTC. This sequence encodes CASGTAYEQYF.

This clonotype appeared many times. The rearrangement uses TRBV20-1 and TRBJ2-5; TRBD2 is a possible D gene (5 bases). V gave up 3 bases and J gave up 1 base, with 9 bases separating them. The V gene's germline CDR1 is DFQATT and CDR2 SNEGSKA (reference sequence). CDR3 length equals 13 residues. The chain's CDR3 is CSAREAAQETQYF. The CDR3 nucleotides are TGCAGTGCTAGGGAAGCGGCCCAAGAGACCCAGTACTTC.

The chain couples TRBV29-1 to TRBJ1-2; 7 bases fit TRBD1. Losses at the gene ends were 6 bases for V and 4 bases for J; bases not matched to a gene: 8. The CDR3 sequence is 13 residues long. Germline lookup yields CDR1 SQVTM and CDR2 ANQGSEA. CDR3 bases: TGCAGCGTGGGGACAGCCGACCTCTATGGCTACACCTTC. Translating it yields CSVGTADLYGYTF. Full variable domain (remainder filled in from reference TRBV29-1 and TRBJ1-2): SAVISQKPSRDICQRGTSLTIQCQVDSQVTMMFWYRQQPGQSLTLIATANQGSEATYESGFVIDKFPISRPNLTFSTLTVSNMSPEDSSIYLCSVGTADLYGYTFGSGTRLTVV.

There are many counts of this clonotype. This sequence joins TRBV29-1 and TRBJ1-1, with D maybe TRBD1 (5 bases). CDR1 SQVTM and CDR2 ANQGSEA come from the germline V gene. Trimming stripped 3 bases from V and 3 bases from J, with 11 bases between. The CDR3 has 13 residues. CDR3 amino acids: CSVERGPDTEAFF. In DNA, the CDR3 is TGCAGCGTTGAGAGGGGCCCGGACACTGAAGCTTTCTTT.

V gene TRBV7-8 combines with J gene TRBJ2-2, with D possibly being TRBD2 (5 bases). Germline V gene lookup returns CDR1 SGHVS and CDR2 FQNEAQ. Trimming removed 2 bases at V and 5 bases at J, with 12 bases between. The CDR3 extends over 15 amino acids. DNA for the CDR3: TGTGCCAGCAGCTTACGATTACGGGATACCGGGGAGCTGTTTTTT. The encoded protein is CASSLRLRDTGELFF.

Regarding this clonotype: A clone one base away is much larger, so this may be a read error. The chain has TRBV9 and TRBJ1-2, with 10 bases identical to TRBD1. Germline CDR1 reads SGDLS; CDR2 reads YYNGEE. J was trimmed by 3 bases and V by 4 bases; bases with no gene match: 6. The CDR3 has 15 amino acids. Written as DNA, the CDR3 is TGTGCCAGCAGCTTAGAGGGGACAGGGGACTATGGCTACACCTTC. It codes for CASSLEGTGDYGYTF.

This clonotype was observed at least ten times. V is TRBV20-1 and J is TRBJ1-4, with 7 bases matching TRBD1. The CDR3 extends over 14 amino acids. Germline V gene sequence: CDR1 DFQATT, CDR2 SNEGSKA (reference sequence). The ends lost 3 bases at V and 8 bases at J; junction bases unmatched: 9. In nucleotides, the CDR3 is TGCAGTGCTAGTCGAGGACAGGAATACGAAAAACTGTTTTTT. Translated: CSASRGQEYEKLFF.

A word on this clonotype: An end of the junction does not agree with germline; a read error may underlie this. J is TRBJ1-1 and V is TRBV19; D is uncertain. In germline, CDR1 is LNHDA, CDR2 SQIVND (reference sequence). The CDR3 sequence is 14 residues long. The CDR3 loop reads CTSSPPGSPNEAFF. In DNA, the CDR3 is TGTACCAGTAGTCCCCCGGGTAGTCCCAATGAAGCTTTCTTT.

In its sample, this clonotype was seen many times. The chain uses TRBV6-5 and TRBJ2-5, with D perhaps TRBD1 or TRBD2 (6 bases each). The CDR3 consists of 15 residues. V was pared by 6 bases and J by 4 bases, with 18 bases between. The germline CDR1 and CDR2 sequences are MNHEY and SVGAGI. CDR3 DNA: TGTGCCAGCAGCGGTCTGGGGGGACAAAGAGAGACCCAGTACTTC. Its protein is CASSGLGGQRETQYF.

As regards this clonotype: The junction does not match germline at one end; this may be a read error. The chain is built from TRBV14 and TRBJ2-5, with D unclear. The CDR3 has 12 residues. Germline V gene lookup returns CDR1 SGHDN and CDR2 FVKESK. As DNA, the CDR3 is TGTGCCAGCAGCCAAGATGAGAGGACCCAGTGCTTC. The encoded protein is CASSQDERTQCF.